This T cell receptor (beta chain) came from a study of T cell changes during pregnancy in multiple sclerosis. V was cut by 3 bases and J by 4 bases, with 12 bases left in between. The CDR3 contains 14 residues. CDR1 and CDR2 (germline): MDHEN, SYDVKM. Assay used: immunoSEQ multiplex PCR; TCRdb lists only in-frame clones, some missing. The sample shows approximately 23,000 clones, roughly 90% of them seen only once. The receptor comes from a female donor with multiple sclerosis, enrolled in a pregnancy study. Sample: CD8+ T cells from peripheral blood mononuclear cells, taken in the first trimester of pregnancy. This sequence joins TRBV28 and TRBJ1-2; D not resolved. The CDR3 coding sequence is TGTGCCAGCAGTTTCATGCTAAGCGGCTATGGCTACACCTTC. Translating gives CASSFMLSGYGYTF.